This T cell receptor (beta chain) was identified in a study of CD8+CD57+ T cells in acquired aplastic anemia (dated 2018 in TCRdb). Study-level background: Extracted DNA from sorted CD4+ and CD8+ cells averaged approximately 3 ug, ranging from roughly 0.2 to 30 ug.

This clonotype was counted ten times or more. Its antigen is currently not known. One end of the junction is discordant with germline, which a read error may explain. Study-level results and caveats: Between patients and healthy controls, no significant difference in CD8+ Simpson's diversity was found (P=0.060). Roughly 30 CD8+ CDR3 sequences were shared between patients and controls but appeared highly expressed in patients and within their immunodominant clones.

Genomic DNA served as template for TCR beta VDJ combination and CDR3 sequence profiling. An Illumina HiSeq 2000 was the platform used for TCR repertoire sequencing. On the authors' methods: Repertoires were assessed using TRBV/TRBJ rearrangement plots, CDR3 size and DJ length profiles, and Simpson's diversity index. Whichever DNA sequence was most abundant in the deep sequencing data was defined as the immunodominant clone. CDR3 amino acid sequences were checked for sharing across subjects and were also compared against the VDJdb database and published repertoires. The public sequencing data were trimmed at Q25 with fastp and processed into clonotypes with MiXCR by TCRdb, which kept only in-frame beta chains. Records with the same CDR3 protein are collapsed into one entry carrying the most frequent genes and DNA. The V and J calls follow TCRdb's processing rather than the paper's. This sample gives about 270,000 distinct CDR3 sequences in total; approximately 55% of them show up just once. The top ten constitute 6.5% to 10% of the sample.

TCR repertoires of sorted CD4+ and CD8+ blood T cells from severe aplastic anemia patients and healthy subjects were deep-sequenced in the study. Ficoll-Paque density gradient centrifugation was used to isolate peripheral blood mononuclear cells. Before DNA extraction, CD4+ and CD8+ T cells were sorted with FACS or magnetic beads. CDR1 and CDR2 are read off the germline V gene as SNHLY and FYNNEI. From the cysteine up to the phenylalanine, the CDR3 has a length of 16 residues. The DNA shown is the 48-base CDR3, in frame from base 1. The sample was sorted CD4+, CD8+, or CD8+CD57+ T cells (not recorded which) from PBMCs. The chain uses TRBV2 and TRBJ1-6, with 11 junctional bases fitting TRBD1. This TCR was recovered from a human donor with severe aplastic anemia or a healthy control (not recorded which). At the DNA level, the sequence is TGTGCCAGCAGCCAGGACAGGGGGCAAAGAGATTCACCCTTCCACTTT. Translated, it gives CASSQDRGQRDSPFHF.